The clone carrying this T cell receptor beta chain came up many times. Its antigen is unknown. Each donor who had ophthalmopathy showed moderate-to-severe activity, a CAS of ≥3, a NOSPECS of ≥4, and a duration under 3 months. Amplification from RNA transcripts yielded the TCR beta CDR3 regions. RT-PCR with HTBI primers came first, then second-round multiplex PCR. TCRdb reprocessed the multiplex PCR reads via MiXCR and lists one record per CDR3 protein. Of 200,000 to 250,000 distinct CDR3 sequences detected, about 22% appear once; the ten largest clones hold roughly 45%. Germline V gene data show CDR1 as MNHNS and CDR2 as SASEGT. Trimming cost V 6 bases and J 3 bases, with 20 bases left between them. This CDR3 is built from 16 residues. The sample comes from a study of Graves' ophthalmopathy and Graves' hyperthyroidism. Findings and caveats of the study: Built on 13 signatures, a model told ophthalmopathy apart from stable hyperthyroidism with approximately 85% sensitivity and less than 82% specificity.

The sample was peripheral blood. V is TRBV6-1 and J is TRBJ1-2; no clear D. The sequence was obtained from a woman aged 45 to 65 with Graves' ophthalmopathy. CDR3 DNA sequence: TGTGCCAGCAGGCGGGTCCACTACGTTCTGGACTATGGCTACACCTTC. It translates to CASRRVHYVLDYGYTF.